The rows below give T cell receptor beta chains drawn from one sample of a study of T-cell reconstitution after alpha-beta-depleted transplantation in children. TCRdb analysed the PCR reads with MiXCR anew, one entry per CDR3 protein. In the table there are around 530,000 distinct CDR3 sequences, approximately 32% of which are singletons. The starting material was PBMCs from the stem cell graft donor, obtained from the stem cell graft. The origin of the receptors is a human donor who donated a stem cell graft to a child with aplastic anemia. Both conserved end residues are trimmed from each CDR3. D genes are given only for firm matches. Clone size, where shown, is once, few, many, or a class for clones that have expanded.

>TRBV12-3/TRBV12-4|.|few
ASSSFGRNIQY
>TRBV12-3/TRBV12-4|TRBD2|.
ASSYSGRVRETQY
>TRBV18|TRBD1|.
ASFGTGGSEAF
>TRBV18|TRBD1|.
ASSGTENTEAF
>TRBV12-3/TRBV12-4|.|.
ASSLRTVEAEQY
>TRBV20-1|.|few
SARDGGGTDTQY
>TRBV30|.|.
AWSSRPLNARSPLH
>TRBV10-3|TRBD1|.
AISPGQGRTDTQY
>TRBV12-3/TRBV12-4|.|few
ASSFFLEGEAF
>TRBV6-5|TRBD2|.
ASSWLPGLAGKTQY
>TRBV5-1|.|few
ASSPVEANYGYT
>TRBV4-3|TRBD1|.
ASSQDFRTGGTEAF
>TRBV12-3/TRBV12-4|.|few
ASSFGAPEGVQH
>TRBV3-1|.|.
ASSLRSGDTGELF
>TRBV29-1|TRBD1|.
SVVGAGGLRSSYEQY
>TRBV5-1|TRBD1|.
ASSLQNRGTTEAF
>TRBV10-3|.|few
AISEGTSSYNEQF
>TRBV7-2|.|few
ASSPIGVLQETQY
>TRBV12-3/TRBV12-4|.|.
ASSLGRSFNQPQH
>TRBV20-1|TRBD1|.
SARATGASNQPQH
>TRBV9|TRBD2|few
ASSASGDSYNEQF
>TRBV27|.|.
ASSLSGRGNYGYT
>TRBV5-6|.|few
ASSLGTQTGELF
>TRBV10-3|TRBD2|few
AISESEREPTGELF
>TRBV12-3/TRBV12-4|.|few
ASSLGGGRDEQF
>TRBV29-1|.|few
SVEDLDSSGSYEQY
>TRBV7-3|.|.
ASSVEPKETQY
>TRBV7-2|.|few
ASSSDDRGQPQH
>TRBV7-2|TRBD2|few
ASSLNSELAEEQF
>TRBV28|TRBD1|.
ASSLPGQVYEQY
>TRBV10-3|.|few
AISESGGSTDTQY
>TRBV29-1|.|few
SVEGAREAYNEQF
>TRBV5-1|.|few
ASSLGSDYGYT
>TRBV5-1|.|.
ASSLTGMIDGSYGYT
>TRBV29-1|.|.
SVEDSGVEKLF
>TRBV12-3/TRBV12-4|TRBD1|.
ASSYGQAIESF
>TRBV7-2|TRBD1|few
ASSLGSGTGRQPQH
>TRBV12-3/TRBV12-4|TRBD1|few
ASSTQGASTEAF
>TRBV7-2|TRBD1|.
ASSLEPGQGFEQF
>TRBV5-1|TRBD2|.
ASSLGGLAGYNEQF
>TRBV7-8|TRBD1|.
ASSLATGATEAF
>TRBV6-2/TRBV6-3|TRBD1|.
ASRMDRGSRNEQF
>TRBV23-1|TRBD1|.
ASQLDRGDNEQF
>TRBV4-1|.|.
ASSPDFRNEQF
>TRBV18|TRBD1|.
ASSAGQALNNEQF
>TRBV14|.|few
ASSQAWSDGYT
>TRBV13|TRBD1|.
ASSSRTGVEQY
>TRBV12-3/TRBV12-4|.|.
ASSFGGIDTGELF
>TRBV5-1|TRBD2|.
ASSLAGSGAHNEQF